This T cell receptor beta chain was documented in a study of blood T cell repertoires in COVID-19. V gave up 2 bases and J gave up 0 bases, with 9 bases separating them. The CDR3 has 14 amino acids. CDR1 and CDR2 from the germline V gene are SGHRS and YFSETQ. Patients at the Seattle site were enrolled during active infection and followed longitudinally. In the authors' methods: Researchers report that nucleated cell counts were estimated from reference gene primer amplification. Generated by immunoSEQ multiplex PCR, the TCRdb table keeps only in-frame clones and is missing some. Clonal size and the V and J genes are those of that table, whereas D and trimming came from the DNA. The sample includes about 170,000 clones, roughly 90% of them seen just once.

This TCR was recovered from a man in his late teens or twenties with COVID-19, enrolled during active disease. The source material was peripheral blood. The chain is built from TRBV5-1 and TRBJ2-7; TRBD1 is a possible D gene (5 bases). The CDR3 spells CASSFTQDSYEQYF. CDR3 DNA sequence: TGCGCCAGCAGCTTCACACAGGACTCCTACGAGCAGTACTTC.